The TCR beta chain described here comes from a study of blood T cell repertoires in COVID-19 (dated by TCRdb to between 2020 and 2021). Broadly, across the study: Samples from collaborators originated in the United States, Italy and Spain and spanned both the acute and convalescent phases of COVID-19. The prospective study material was composed of cDNA or gDNA derived from T cells, B-cell-depleted T cells, or PBMCs. Deeply sampled blood TCRbeta repertoires from subjects exposed to, actively infected with, or recovered from COVID-19 were included in the dataset. The repertoires were released in a freely available public database meant as a resource for research on the immune response to SARS-CoV-2. Samples were obtained from the ongoing ImmuneRACE study (first 160 participants) and from roughly 1,300 subjects provided by 6 global collaborators. The sample metadata nearly always contained a de-identified subject ID, COVID-19 status, age in years and sex. HLA class I and class II types, where available, came from metadata supplied by the sample provider rather than from assay-based typing. Overall results and qualifications from the work: The quantity of clinical and demographic metadata differed by source and by participant and was supplied without curation.

Participants in the prospective study were enrolled through a virtual design, were aged about 18 to 100 years, and lived in roughly 26 United States geographic areas. In the prospective study, participants were assigned to cohorts based on the clinical history participants reported in a screening survey and a study questionnaire. In the prospective study, mobile phlebotomists collected whole blood, serum and a nasopharyngeal or oropharyngeal swab from each participant. Additional blood draws and questionnaires over an approximately two-month period could optionally be provided by prospective study participants. Blood samples from the prospective study were shipped frozen or at room temperature prior to DNA extraction. The germline V and J ends show losses of 7 bases and 10 bases respectively, and no gene match explains 12 bases of the junction. The CDR3 starts with the cysteine, ends with the phenylalanine, and has 15 residues. Solely the CDR3 DNA is kept, with 45 bases framed from the first base. Sequences MNHEY (CDR1) and SVGAGI (CDR2) are obtained from the germline V gene.

The immunoSEQ Assay, a bias-controlled multiplex PCR, was used to amplify TCRbeta CDR3 regions from genomic DNA. Turning to the authors' computational methods: The number of nucleated cells in each sample was estimated by amplification of reference gene primers within the assay. To quantify the absolute abundance of each unique TCRbeta CDR3 rearrangement, sequence reads were collapsed and filtered. Productive Simpson clonality was computed per sample as the square root of Simpson's diversity index over productive rearrangements. Imported from immuneACCESS, the table was reduced by TCRdb to in-frame sequences with V and J called. These copies leave out some clones; in studies compared against another copy, an unresolved V gene accounts for under half, and the cause of the remainder is not known. Clone size and the V and J calls come from that table; the DNA yielded D and trimming. Across this sample there are fewer than 250,000 clones, with about nine tenths seen only once. Roughly 2.6% of the sample is held by the ten biggest clonotypes.

As for this clone: It has no known antigen specificity. There are no base qualities to consult, and no much larger clone falls within one base.

The sample taken for sequencing was PBMCs or T cells enriched from blood (not recorded which). The receptor was derived from a woman aged 30 to 39 with acute COVID-19. This chain joins TRBV6-5 to TRBJ1-6, and 8 junctional nucleotides match TRBD1. The CDR3 corresponds to CASTVRGQEESPLHF. The nucleotide sequence is given as TGTGCCAGCACAGTAAGGGGACAGGAGGAATCACCCCTCCACTTT.